Below, 5 T cell receptor beta chains from the same sample are listed, as sequenced in a study of PD-1 blockade in classical Hodgkin lymphoma (dated by TCRdb to about 2020). The time point label for this specimen denotes: cycle 1 day 1 (C1D1), immediately before nivolumab initiation. All trial patients had relapsed after autologous stem cell transplantation, with cohorts A, B and C differing in prior brentuximab vedotin exposure. The library was prepared using the immunoSEQ multiplex PCR assay. Imported from immuneACCESS, the table was reduced by TCRdb to in-frame sequences with V and J called. These copies leave out some clones; in studies compared against another copy, an unresolved V gene accounts for under half, and the cause of the remainder is not known. The sample table records around 5,000 clones; 63% of these occur just once. The top ten hold 50% to 75% of the sample. The specimen comprised peripheral blood mononuclear cells (PBMCs), sampled at baseline. These receptors all stem from a human donor with classical Hodgkin lymphoma.

CDR3 residues: CASSQTANTEAFF. DNA of the CDR3: TGTGCCAGCAGCCAGACAGCGAACACTGAAGCTTTCTTT. The chain uses TRBV5-5 and TRBJ1-1; tentatively, D is TRBD1 (5 bases). V gave up 4 bases and J gave up 1 base, with 8 bases separating them. Per the germline V gene, CDR1 is SGHKS and CDR2 is YYEKEE (reference sequence). This CDR3 region has 13 residues.

This clone was recorded a few times. This sample also contains other DNA sequences that code for the same CDR3. V usage is TRBV27 and J usage is TRBJ2-3, with 9 bases aligning to TRBD2. Looked up from germline, CDR1 is MNHEY and CDR2 is SMNVEV (reference sequence). This CDR3 is built from 17 residues. The junction had 8 bases not matched to a gene; V was cut back by 3 bases and J by 1 base. CDR3 loop: CASSLSLAGRRTDTQYF. The CDR3 DNA is TGTGCCAGCAGTTTGTCCCTAGCGGGAAGGCGCACAGATACGCAGTATTTT.

A single count supports this clone. J is TRBJ2-5 and V is TRBV7-9; 8 bases are a match to TRBD2. This CDR3 is built from 13 residues. The J segment lost 5 bases and the V segment lost 3 bases, leaving 2 bases of the junction unmatched. Germline lookup yields CDR1 SEHNR and CDR2 FQNEAQ (reference sequence). In DNA form, the CDR3 reads TGTGCCAGCAGCTTGAGCGGGAGTGAGACCCAGTACTTC. This gives the protein CASSLSGSETQYF.

The V gene is TRBV27, the J gene TRBJ2-1, with D tentatively TRBD2 (5 bases). The ends were cut back, 6 bases at V and 2 bases at J, with 14 bases in the middle. Germline V gives CDR1 MNHEY, CDR2 SMNVEV (reference sequence). The CDR3 covers 15 residues. CDR3 protein: CASSRGPKAYNEQFF. DNA of the CDR3: TGTGCCAGCAGCCGGGGTCCCAAAGCCTACAATGAGCAGTTCTTC.

The gene calls are TRBV15 and TRBJ2-3, with TRBD2 identical over 9 bases. This CDR3 is 18 amino acids long. Germline-derived CDR1 and CDR2 are LNHNV and YYDKDF (reference sequence). With 0 bases clipped from V and 4 bases from J, the junction kept 11 bases outside the gene matches. CDR3 DNA sequence: TGTGCCACCAGCAGAGATCGTCCGCGGGAGGGGAGGCCAGATACGCAGTATTTT. Encoded protein: CATSRDRPREGRPDTQYF.